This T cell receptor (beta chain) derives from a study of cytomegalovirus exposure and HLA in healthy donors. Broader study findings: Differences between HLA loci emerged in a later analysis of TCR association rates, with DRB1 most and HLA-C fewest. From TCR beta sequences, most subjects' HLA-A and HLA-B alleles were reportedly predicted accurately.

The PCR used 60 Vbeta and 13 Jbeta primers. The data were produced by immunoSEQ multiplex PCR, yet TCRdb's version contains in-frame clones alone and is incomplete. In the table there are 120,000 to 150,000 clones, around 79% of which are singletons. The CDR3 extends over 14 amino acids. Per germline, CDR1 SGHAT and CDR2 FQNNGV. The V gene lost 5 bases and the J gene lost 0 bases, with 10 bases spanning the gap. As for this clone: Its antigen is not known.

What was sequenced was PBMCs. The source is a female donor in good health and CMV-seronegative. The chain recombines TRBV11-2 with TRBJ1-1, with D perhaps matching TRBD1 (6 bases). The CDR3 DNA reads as TGTGCCAGCAGCATTGAGGGGGTGAACACTGAAGCTTTCTTT. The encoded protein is CASSIEGVNTEAFF. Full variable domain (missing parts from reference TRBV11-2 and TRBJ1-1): EAGVAQSPRYKIIEKRQSVAFWCNPISGHATLYWYQQILGQGPKLLIQFQNNGVVDDSQLPKDRFSAERLKGVDSTLKIQPAKLEDSAVYLCASSIEGVNTEAFFGQGTRLTVV.